What follows is one TCR beta chain and its context. Its antigen is still unknown. The CDR3 extends over 15 amino acids. The germline CDR1 and CDR2 sequences are WSHSY and SAAADI. The V gene end was trimmed by 4 bases and the J gene end by 4 bases; junction bases not matched to a gene: 4. Method: immunoSEQ multiplex PCR; TCRdb's copy keeps in-frame clones and lacks some. The repertoire holds roughly 80,000 clones, approximately 90% seen once, with roughly 4.7% in the top ten. The sample comes from a study of T cell responses to AZD1222 COVID-19 vaccine. Study-level points and caveats: It was only after the peak T cell response that any repertoires were sampled. Among the donors, most were white British and more were female, and clonal diversity was possibly underestimated.

The sequencing here drew on peripheral blood, taken on day 0 of MenACWY control vaccination. The TCR was taken from an adult in good health. V usage is TRBV10-2 and J usage is TRBJ2-5, with 12 bases lining up with TRBD2. As DNA, the CDR3 is TGCGCCAGCAGTGGGGTGGGACTAGCGGGAGAGACCCAGTACTTC. Its protein product is CASSGVGLAGETQYF.